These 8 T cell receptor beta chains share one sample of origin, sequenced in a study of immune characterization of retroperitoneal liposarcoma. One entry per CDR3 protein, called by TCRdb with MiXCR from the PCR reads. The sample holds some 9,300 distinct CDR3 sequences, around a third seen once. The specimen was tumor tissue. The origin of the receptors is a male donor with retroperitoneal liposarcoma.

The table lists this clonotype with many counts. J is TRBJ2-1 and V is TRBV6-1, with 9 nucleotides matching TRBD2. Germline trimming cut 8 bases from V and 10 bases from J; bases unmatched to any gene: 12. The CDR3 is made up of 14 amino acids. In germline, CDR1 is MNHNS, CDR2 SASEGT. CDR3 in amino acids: CASVQASGAYEQFF. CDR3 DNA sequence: TGTGCCAGCGTCCAAGCTAGCGGGGCCTACGAGCAGTTCTTC.

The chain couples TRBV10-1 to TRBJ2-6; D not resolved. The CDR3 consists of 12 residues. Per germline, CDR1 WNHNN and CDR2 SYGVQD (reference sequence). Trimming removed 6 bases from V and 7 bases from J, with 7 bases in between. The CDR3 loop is CASSSGANVLTF. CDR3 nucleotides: TGCGCCAGCAGCTCCGGTGCCAACGTCCTGACTTTC.

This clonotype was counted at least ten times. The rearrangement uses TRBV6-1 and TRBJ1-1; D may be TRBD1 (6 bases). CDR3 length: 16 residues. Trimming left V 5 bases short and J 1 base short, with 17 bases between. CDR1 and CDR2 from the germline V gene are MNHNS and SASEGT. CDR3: CASSSAGLGQNTEAFF. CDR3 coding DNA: TGTGCCAGCAGTTCCGCAGGGTTGGGACAGAACACTGAAGCTTTCTTT.

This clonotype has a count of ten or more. CDR3 coding DNA: TGTGCCAGCAGCTTATTTACGGGAGGGGGGCCCGGGGAGCTGTTTTTT. Amino acid sequence: CASSLFTGGGPGELFF. The rearrangement uses TRBV7-8 and TRBJ2-2; 8 nucleotides match TRBD2. The CDR3 has 16 amino acids. The trim removed 2 bases at V and 6 bases at J, leaving 8 bases unmatched. Germline V lookup: CDR1 SGHVS, CDR2 FQNEAQ.

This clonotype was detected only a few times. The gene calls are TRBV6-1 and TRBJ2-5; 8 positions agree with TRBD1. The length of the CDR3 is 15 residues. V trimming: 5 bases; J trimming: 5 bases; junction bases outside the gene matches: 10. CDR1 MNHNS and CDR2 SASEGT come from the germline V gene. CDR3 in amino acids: CASSLQGAYTETQYF. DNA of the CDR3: TGTGCCAGCAGTCTTCAGGGGGCGTACACTGAGACCCAGTACTTC.

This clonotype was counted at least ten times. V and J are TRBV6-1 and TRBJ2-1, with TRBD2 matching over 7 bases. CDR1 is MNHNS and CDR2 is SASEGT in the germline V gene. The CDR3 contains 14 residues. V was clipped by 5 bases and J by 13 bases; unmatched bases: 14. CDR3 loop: CASSSGIAKNIQFF. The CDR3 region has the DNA TGTGCCAGCAGTAGCGGGATAGCCAAAAACATTCAGTTCTTC.

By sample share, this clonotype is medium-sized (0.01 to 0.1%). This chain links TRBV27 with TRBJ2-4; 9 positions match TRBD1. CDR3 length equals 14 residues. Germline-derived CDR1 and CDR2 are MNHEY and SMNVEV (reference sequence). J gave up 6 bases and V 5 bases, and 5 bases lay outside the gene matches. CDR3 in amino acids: CASSIQGAGNIQYF. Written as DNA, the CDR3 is TGTGCCAGCAGTATACAGGGGGCGGGAAACATTCAGTACTTC.

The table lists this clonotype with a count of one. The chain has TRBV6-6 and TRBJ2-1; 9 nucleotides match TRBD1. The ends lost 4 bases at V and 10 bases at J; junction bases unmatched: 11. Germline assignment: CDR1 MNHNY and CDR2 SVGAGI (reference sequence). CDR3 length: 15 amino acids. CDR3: CASSSSGTGTYEQFF. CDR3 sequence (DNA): TGTGCCAGCAGTTCCTCCGGGACAGGGACCTACGAGCAGTTCTTC.